The present T cell receptor beta chain was sequenced within a study of monozygotic twins with inflammatory bowel disease. Study-level findings and limits: Especially where disease activity was present, IBD patients had fewer clonotypes in common with others than healthy twins did.

As concerns this clonotype: The antigen is unknown.

Samples each yielded cDNA through eight separate reactions. UMIs incorporating a 6-nucleotide sample barcode were appended by means of template switching. Reprocessing the 5' RACE reads, TCRdb reports a single entry for every CDR3 protein and omits DNA. The data include a few hundred thousand distinct CDR3 sequences; the top ten clones carry 2.5% to 3%. The CDR3 totals 14 residues. In germline, CDR1 is KGHSH, CDR2 LQKENI. The specimen sequenced was blood. The chain employs TRBV18 and TRBJ2-7; the TCRdb call, TRBD1, lacks DNA for checking. This TCR came from a human donor with ulcerative colitis or Crohn's disease, or a healthy co-twin of an affected twin (not recorded which). CDR3 protein: CASSDRTGVYEQYF.